This TCR beta chain was identified during a study of regulatory T cells in long-lasting Graves disease. Time point in this sample: newly diagnosed GD, antithyroid drugs for less than 3 months. Making the TCR library involved RNA that had been extracted from PBMCs. Through Arm-PCR of CDR3 regions and iRepertoire HTBI primers, TCR beta libraries were built. TCRdb re-derived calls from the multiplex PCR reads in MiXCR, one entry per CDR3 protein. The sample has about 470,000 distinct CDR3 sequences, 15% to 20% seen once. The CDR3 extends over 11 amino acids. The V end lost 7 bases, the J end lost 5 bases, and 6 bases lay between the germline ends. The same sample was also studied in work on T cells in Graves' hyperthyroidism and ophthalmopathy.

This clonotype originated in a man aged 35 to 55 with Graves disease. The input for sequencing was peripheral blood mononuclear cells (PBMCs), taken at new diagnosis, from a patient treated with antithyroid drugs. The chain employs TRBV12-3 or TRBV12-4 and TRBJ2-4, with D unclear. Here the CDR3 DNA reads TGTGCCAGCACCCGCCAAAACATTCAGTACTTC. Its protein product is CASTRQNIQYF.